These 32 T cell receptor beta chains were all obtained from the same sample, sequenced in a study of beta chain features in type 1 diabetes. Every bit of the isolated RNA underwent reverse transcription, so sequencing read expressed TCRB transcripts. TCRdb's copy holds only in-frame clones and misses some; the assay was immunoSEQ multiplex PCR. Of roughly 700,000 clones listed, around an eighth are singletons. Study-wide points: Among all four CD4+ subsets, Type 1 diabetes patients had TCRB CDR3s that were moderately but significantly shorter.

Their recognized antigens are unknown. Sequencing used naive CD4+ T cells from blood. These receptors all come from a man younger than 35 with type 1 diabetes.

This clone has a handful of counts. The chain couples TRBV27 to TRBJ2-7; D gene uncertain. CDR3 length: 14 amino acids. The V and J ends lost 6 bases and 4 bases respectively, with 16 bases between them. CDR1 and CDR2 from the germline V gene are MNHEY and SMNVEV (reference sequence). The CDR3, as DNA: TGTGCCAGCAGCCCCAGGACGCAGTCATACGAGCAGTACTTC. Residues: CASSPRTQSYEQYF.

The CDR3 spells CASSLGGPGTEAFF. CDR3 bases: TGTGCCAGCAGTTTAGGGGGGCCGGGCACTGAAGCTTTCTTT. The genes are TRBV27 and TRBJ1-1, with D possibly TRBD1 on 6 matching bases. This CDR3 comprises 14 residues. Per the germline V gene, CDR1 is MNHEY and CDR2 is SMNVEV (reference sequence). V dropped 2 bases and J dropped 4 bases, with 11 bases sitting between them.

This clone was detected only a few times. The CDR3 reads CASSLWTTEAFF. The CDR3 region has the DNA TGTGCCAGCAGCTTATGGACAACTGAAGCTTTCTTT. The V call is TRBV11-2, the J call TRBJ1-1; maybe TRBD1 (5 bases). This CDR3 contains 12 residues. Germline V gives CDR1 SGHAT, CDR2 FQNNGV. The V gene lost 2 bases and the J gene lost 5 bases, with 6 bases spanning the gap.

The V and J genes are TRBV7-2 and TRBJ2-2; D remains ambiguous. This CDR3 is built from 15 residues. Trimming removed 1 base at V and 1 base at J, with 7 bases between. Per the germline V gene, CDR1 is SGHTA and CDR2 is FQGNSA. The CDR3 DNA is TGTGCCAGCAGCTTAGAATACGGGAACACCGGGGAGCTGTTTTTT. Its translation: CASSLEYGNTGELFF.

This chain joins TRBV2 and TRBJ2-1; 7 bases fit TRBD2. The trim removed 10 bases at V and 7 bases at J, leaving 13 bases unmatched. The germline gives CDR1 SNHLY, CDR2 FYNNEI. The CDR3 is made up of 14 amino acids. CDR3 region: CAITPPQRDNEQFF. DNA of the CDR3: TGTGCCATCACTCCCCCTCAGCGGGATAATGAGCAGTTCTTC.

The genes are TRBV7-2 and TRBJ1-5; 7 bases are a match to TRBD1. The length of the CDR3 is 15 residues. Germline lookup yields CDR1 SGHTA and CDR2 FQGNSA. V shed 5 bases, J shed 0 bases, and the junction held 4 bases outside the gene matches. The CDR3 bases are TGTGCCAGCAGCCAGGGACAGAATAGCAATCAGCCCCAGCATTTT. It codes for CASSQGQNSNQPQHF.

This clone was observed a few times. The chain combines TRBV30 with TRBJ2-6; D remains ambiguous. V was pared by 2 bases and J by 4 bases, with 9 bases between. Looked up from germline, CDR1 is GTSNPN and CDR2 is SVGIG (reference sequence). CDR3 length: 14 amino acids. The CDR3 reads CAWSISAGANVLTF. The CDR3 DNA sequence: TGTGCCTGGAGTATAAGCGCCGGGGCCAACGTCCTGACTTTC.

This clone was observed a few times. In DNA, the CDR3 is TGCGCCAGCAGCCAAAGTATGATCAACTATGGCTACACCTTC. This sequence encodes CASSQSMINYGYTF. The chain couples TRBV4-1 to TRBJ1-2; no reliable D call. CDR1 and CDR2 from the germline V gene are MGHRA and YSYEKL. Trimming left V 2 bases short and J 2 bases short, with 9 bases between. The CDR3 sequence is 14 residues long.

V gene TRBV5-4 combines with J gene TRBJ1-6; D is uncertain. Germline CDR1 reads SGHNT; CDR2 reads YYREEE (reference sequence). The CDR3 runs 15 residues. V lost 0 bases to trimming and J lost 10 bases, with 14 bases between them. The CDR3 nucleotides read TGTGCCAGCAGCTTGGCCGAGGGTAAGGTCTCACCCCTCCACTTT. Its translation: CASSLAEGKVSPLHF. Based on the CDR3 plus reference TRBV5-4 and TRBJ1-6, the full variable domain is ETGVTQSPTHLIKTRGQQVTLRCSSQSGHNTVSWYQQALGQGPQFIFQYYREEENGRGNFPPRFSGLQFPNYSSELNVNALELDDSALYLCASSLAEGKVSPLHFGNGTRLTVT.

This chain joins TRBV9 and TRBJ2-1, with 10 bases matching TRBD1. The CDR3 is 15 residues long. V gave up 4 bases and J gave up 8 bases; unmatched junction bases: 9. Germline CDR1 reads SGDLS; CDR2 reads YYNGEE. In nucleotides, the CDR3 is TGTGCCAGCAGCCAGGGACAGGGGATGGTCGATGAGCAGTTCTTC. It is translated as CASSQGQGMVDEQFF.

CDR3 in DNA: TGCGCCAGCAGCCAACTACAGGGACCTGGAAACACCATATATTTT. Translated, it gives CASSQLQGPGNTIYF. The J gene is TRBJ1-3, the V gene TRBV4-1; D is perhaps TRBD1 (6 bases). The V gene lost 2 bases and the J gene lost 2 bases, with 10 bases spanning the gap. Germline V CDR1 and CDR2: MGHRA, YSYEKL. The CDR3 consists of 15 residues.

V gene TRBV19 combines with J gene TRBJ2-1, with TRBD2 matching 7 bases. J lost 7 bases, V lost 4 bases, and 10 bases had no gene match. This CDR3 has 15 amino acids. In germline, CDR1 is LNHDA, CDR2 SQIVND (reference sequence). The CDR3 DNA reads TGTGCCAGTAGTACTCCAGCGGGGCGGGGGAATGAGCAGTTCTTC. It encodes CASSTPAGRGNEQFF.

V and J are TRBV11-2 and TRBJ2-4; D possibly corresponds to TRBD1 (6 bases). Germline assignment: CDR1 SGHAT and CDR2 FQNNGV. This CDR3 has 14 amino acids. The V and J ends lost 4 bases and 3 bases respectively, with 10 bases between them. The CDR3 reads CASSSPRGKNIQYF. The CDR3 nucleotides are TGTGCCAGCAGCTCGCCCAGGGGCAAAAACATTCAGTACTTC.

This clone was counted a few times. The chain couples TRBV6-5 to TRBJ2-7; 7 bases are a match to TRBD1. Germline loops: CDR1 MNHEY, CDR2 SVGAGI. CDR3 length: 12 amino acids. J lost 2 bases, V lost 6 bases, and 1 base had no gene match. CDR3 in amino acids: CASSQGAYEQYF. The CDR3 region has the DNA TGTGCCAGCAGCCAGGGGGCCTACGAGCAGTACTTC.

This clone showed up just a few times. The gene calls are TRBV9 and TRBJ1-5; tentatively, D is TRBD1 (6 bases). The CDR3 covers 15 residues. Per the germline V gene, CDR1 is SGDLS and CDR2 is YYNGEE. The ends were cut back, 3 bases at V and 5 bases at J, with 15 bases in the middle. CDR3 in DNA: TGTGCCAGCAGCGGGGAACAGGGTGGGGATCAGCCCCAGCATTTT. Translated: CASSGEQGGDQPQHF.

The CDR3 region has the DNA TGTGCCAGCAGCTTGTTTGCGACCAAGTCCACCGGGGAGCTGTTTTTT. It translates to CASSLFATKSTGELFF. The rearrangement uses TRBV5-6 and TRBJ2-2; D unresolved. From germline, CDR1 is SGHDT and CDR2 YYEEEE. The CDR3 totals 16 residues. V lost 1 base, J lost 4 bases, and 14 bases lay in between.

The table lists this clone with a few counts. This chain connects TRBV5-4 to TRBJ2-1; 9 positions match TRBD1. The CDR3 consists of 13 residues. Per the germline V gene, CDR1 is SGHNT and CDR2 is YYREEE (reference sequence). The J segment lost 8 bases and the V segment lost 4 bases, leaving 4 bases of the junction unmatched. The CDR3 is CASSGDRVHEQFF. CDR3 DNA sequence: TGTGCCAGCAGCGGGGACAGGGTCCATGAGCAGTTCTTC.

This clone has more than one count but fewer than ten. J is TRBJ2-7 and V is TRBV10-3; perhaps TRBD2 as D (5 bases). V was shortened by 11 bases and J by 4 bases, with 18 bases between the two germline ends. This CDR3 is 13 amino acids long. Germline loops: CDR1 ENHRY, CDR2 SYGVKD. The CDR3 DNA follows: TGTGCCTTACGCCGGGAATCGGCTTACGAGCAGTACTTC. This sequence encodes CALRRESAYEQYF.

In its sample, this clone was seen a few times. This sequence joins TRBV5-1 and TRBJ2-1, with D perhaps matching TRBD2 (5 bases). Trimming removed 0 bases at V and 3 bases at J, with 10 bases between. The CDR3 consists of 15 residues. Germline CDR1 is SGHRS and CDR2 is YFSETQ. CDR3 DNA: TGCGCCAGCAGCTTGGCCGTACGGGGCTACAATGAGCAGTTCTTC. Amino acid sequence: CASSLAVRGYNEQFF.

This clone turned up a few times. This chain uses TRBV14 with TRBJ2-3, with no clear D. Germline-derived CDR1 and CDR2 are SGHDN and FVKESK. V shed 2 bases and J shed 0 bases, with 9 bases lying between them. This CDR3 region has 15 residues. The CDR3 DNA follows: TGTGCCAGCAGCCAAATACCTACTAGCACAGATACGCAGTATTTT. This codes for CASSQIPTSTDTQYF.

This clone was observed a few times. The DNA of the CDR3 is TGTGCCAGCAGTTTTGGGCTAGCGGGGGTTTACACAGATACGCAGTATTTT. Encoded protein: CASSFGLAGVYTDTQYF. V and J are TRBV28 and TRBJ2-3; TRBD2 matches at 10 bases. The CDR3 is made up of 17 amino acids. J lost 2 bases, V lost 3 bases, and 8 bases had no gene match. Germline V CDR1 and CDR2: MDHEN, SYDVKM.

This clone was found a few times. Here the CDR3 DNA reads TGCGCCAGCAGCTTACCCGGGGCACAAGAGACCCAGTACTTC. Amino acids: CASSLPGAQETQYF. This chain connects TRBV5-1 to TRBJ2-5; D may be TRBD1 or TRBD2 (5 bases each). Germline V CDR1 and CDR2: SGHRS, YFSETQ. The CDR3 has 14 amino acids. V lost 2 bases, J lost 2 bases, and 10 bases lay in between.

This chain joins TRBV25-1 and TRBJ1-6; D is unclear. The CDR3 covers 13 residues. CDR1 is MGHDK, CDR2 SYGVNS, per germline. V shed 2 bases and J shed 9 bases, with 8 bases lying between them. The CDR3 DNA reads TGTGCCAGCAGTGAAAGATTTTTTTCACCCCTCCACTTT. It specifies CASSERFFSPLHF.

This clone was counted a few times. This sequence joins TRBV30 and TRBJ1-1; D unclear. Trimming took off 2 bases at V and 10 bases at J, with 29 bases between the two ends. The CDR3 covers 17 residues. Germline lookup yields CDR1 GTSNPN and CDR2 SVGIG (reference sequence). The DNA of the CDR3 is TGTGCCTGGAGTTGGGCCCGAAGTGAACCTGACTCAGGATTAGCTTTCTTT. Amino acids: CAWSWARSEPDSGLAFF.

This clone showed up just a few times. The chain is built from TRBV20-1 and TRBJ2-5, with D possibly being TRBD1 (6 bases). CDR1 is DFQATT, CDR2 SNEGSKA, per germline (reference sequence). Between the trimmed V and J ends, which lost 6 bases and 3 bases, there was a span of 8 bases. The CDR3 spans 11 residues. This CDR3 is CSARQEETQYF. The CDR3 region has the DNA TGCAGTGCCAGACAGGAAGAGACCCAGTACTTC.

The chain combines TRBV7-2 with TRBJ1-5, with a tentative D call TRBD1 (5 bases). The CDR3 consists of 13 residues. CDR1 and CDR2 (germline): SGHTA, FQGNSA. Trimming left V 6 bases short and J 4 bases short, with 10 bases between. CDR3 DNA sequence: TGTGCCAGCAGTCGGGACGGTAATCAGCCCCAGCATTTT. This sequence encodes CASSRDGNQPQHF.

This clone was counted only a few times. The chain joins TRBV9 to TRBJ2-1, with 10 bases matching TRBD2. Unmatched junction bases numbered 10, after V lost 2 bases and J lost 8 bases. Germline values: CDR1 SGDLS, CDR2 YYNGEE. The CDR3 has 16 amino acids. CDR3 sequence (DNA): TGTGCCAGCAGCGTTATGGCTAGCGGGGGTATCTATGAGCAGTTCTTC. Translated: CASSVMASGGIYEQFF.

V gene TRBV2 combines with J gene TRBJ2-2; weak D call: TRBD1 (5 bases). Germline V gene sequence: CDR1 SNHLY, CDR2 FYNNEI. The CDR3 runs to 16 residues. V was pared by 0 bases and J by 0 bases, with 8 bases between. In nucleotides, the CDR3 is TGTGCCAGCAGTGAAGCGGGGCCCACGAACACCGGGGAGCTGTTTTTT. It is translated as CASSEAGPTNTGELFF.

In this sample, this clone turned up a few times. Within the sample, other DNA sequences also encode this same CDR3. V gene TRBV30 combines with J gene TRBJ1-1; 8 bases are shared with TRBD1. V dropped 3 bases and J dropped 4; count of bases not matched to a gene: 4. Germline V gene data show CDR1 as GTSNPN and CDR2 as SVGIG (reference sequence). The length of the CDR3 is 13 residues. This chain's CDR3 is CAWRGQGFTEAFF. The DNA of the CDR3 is TGTGCCTGGAGAGGACAGGGATTCACTGAAGCTTTCTTT.

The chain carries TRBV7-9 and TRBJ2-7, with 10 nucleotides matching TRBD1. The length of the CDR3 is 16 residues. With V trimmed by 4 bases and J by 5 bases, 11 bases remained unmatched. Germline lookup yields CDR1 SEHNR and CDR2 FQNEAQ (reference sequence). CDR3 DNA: TGTGCCAGCAGCTCCCCTCTGGGGACAGGGGCCAACGAGCAGTACTTC. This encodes CASSSPLGTGANEQYF.

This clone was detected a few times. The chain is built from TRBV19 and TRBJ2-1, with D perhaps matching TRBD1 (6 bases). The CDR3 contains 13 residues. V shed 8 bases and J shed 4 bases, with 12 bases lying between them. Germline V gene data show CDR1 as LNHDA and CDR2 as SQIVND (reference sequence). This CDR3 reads CASDPGVYNEQFF. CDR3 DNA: TGTGCCAGTGATCCAGGGGTGTACAATGAGCAGTTCTTC.

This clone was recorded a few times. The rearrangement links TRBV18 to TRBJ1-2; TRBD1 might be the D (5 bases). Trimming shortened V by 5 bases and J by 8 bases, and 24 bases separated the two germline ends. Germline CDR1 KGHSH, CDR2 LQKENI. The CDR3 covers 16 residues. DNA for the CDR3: TGTGCCAGCTCAGACCTGGATCCTGGGGGAGAAGGCGGCTACACCTTC. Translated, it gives CASSDLDPGGEGGYTF.